This T cell receptor (beta chain) was documented in a study of T cells after yellow fever vaccination. CDR3 length: 13 residues. Germline-derived CDR1 and CDR2 are SQVTM and ANQGSEA. The V segment lost 6 bases and the J segment 5 bases; nucleotides outside the gene matches: 5. Template switching with 5'RACE generated the TCR cDNA and added a universal primer site and UMIs. From the 5' RACE reads, TCRdb called clonotypes with MiXCR, one entry per CDR3 protein. Of 250,000 or so distinct CDR3 sequences in the sample, around 3.5% were seen once. There are many counts of this clonotype. The receptor was derived from a man younger than 35 who received the YFV17D yellow fever vaccine. The source material was PBMCs, sampled 15 days after the yellow fever booster vaccination. The chain employs TRBV29-1 and TRBJ1-5; 9 bases align to TRBD1. CDR3 region: CSVGTGLHQPQHF. DNA of the CDR3: TGCAGCGTCGGGACAGGGTTGCATCAGCCCCAGCATTTT.